The 15 T cell receptor beta chains below were found in one sample sequenced in a study of neoadjuvant nivolumab and ipilimumab in lung cancer. TCRdb keeps only in-frame clones here, not all; method: immunoSEQ multiplex PCR. The sample lists around 24,000 clones; 75% to 90% were seen once. This specimen was tumor tissue, taken after neoadjuvant nivolumab, alone or with ipilimumab, at or shortly before surgery. Source of these receptors: an adult with non-small cell lung cancer.

Here the CDR3 reads CASSPGTGIFYGYTF. The CDR3 nucleotides are TGTGCCAGCAGCCCAGGGACAGGGATTTTCTATGGCTACACCTTC. This chain uses TRBV11-3 with TRBJ1-2; 9 bases agree with TRBD1. CDR3 length: 15 residues. With 5 bases clipped from V and 4 bases from J, the junction kept 8 bases outside the gene matches. CDR1 and CDR2 (germline): SGHNT, YENEEA.

The chain has TRBV6-5 and TRBJ2-7, with D uncertain. CDR1 MNHEY and CDR2 SVGAGI come from the germline V gene. Deletions cut 8 bases from V and 3 bases from J, with 11 bases between. This CDR3 is built from 12 residues. CDR3 in DNA: TGTGCCAGCGGTCCGGTAGGCTACGAGCAGTACTTC. It translates to CASGPVGYEQYF.

The J gene is TRBJ2-3, the V gene TRBV11-2, with a possible D match to TRBD2 (5 bases). V lost 4 bases, J lost 3 bases, and 20 bases lay in between. Germline CDR1 and CDR2: SGHAT and FQNNGV. The CDR3 totals 17 residues. CDR3 sequence reads: CASSSPPGKRTTDTQYF. The DNA for the CDR3 is TGTGCCAGCAGCTCCCCCCCCGGAAAGCGGACTACAGATACGCAGTATTTT.

CDR3 residues: CSVEDVPRAQETQYF. The DNA for the CDR3 is TGCAGCGTTGAAGATGTTCCCAGGGCCCAAGAGACCCAGTACTTC. The chain employs TRBV29-1 and TRBJ2-5, with a tentative D call TRBD1 (5 bases). Deletions cut 0 bases from V and 1 base from J, with 12 bases between. Germline V gene lookup returns CDR1 SQVTM and CDR2 ANQGSEA. CDR3 length equals 15 residues.

This sequence joins TRBV7-2 and TRBJ2-7, with 7 bases aligning to TRBD1. V gave up 5 bases and J gave up 6 bases; unmatched junction bases: 7. Germline V gives CDR1 SGHTA, CDR2 FQGNSA. The CDR3 totals 13 residues. CDR3 sequence: CASSQGQVGEQYF. CDR3 DNA sequence: TGTGCCAGCAGCCAAGGACAGGTCGGCGAGCAGTACTTC.

The chain employs TRBV7-9 and TRBJ1-2, with no clear D. Trimming removed 3 bases from V and 6 bases from J, with 11 bases in between. Germline loops: CDR1 SEHNR, CDR2 FQNEAQ (reference sequence). The CDR3 runs to 13 residues. CDR3 loop: CASSLEGGHGYTF. CDR3 DNA: TGTGCCAGCAGCTTGGAGGGAGGGCATGGCTACACCTTC.

This clone is a singleton in its sample. The V gene is TRBV7-8, the J gene TRBJ2-7; 10 bases fit TRBD2. The CDR3 contains 16 residues. V lost 2 bases to trimming and J lost 4 bases; unmatched junction nucleotides: 8. Germline V gene lookup returns CDR1 SGHVS and CDR2 FQNEAQ. CDR3 in amino acids: CASSLSPSGSRYEQYF. Written as DNA, the CDR3 is TGTGCCAGCAGCTTATCCCCTAGCGGGAGTAGGTACGAGCAGTACTTC.

The chain employs TRBV28 and TRBJ1-4; D is uncertain. The CDR3 has 12 amino acids. V gave up 2 bases and J gave up 7 bases, with 5 bases separating them. CDR1 MDHEN and CDR2 SYDVKM come from the germline V gene. This CDR3 reads CASSLIGEKLFF. CDR3 DNA: TGTGCCAGCAGTTTAATAGGTGAAAAACTGTTTTTT.

The J gene is TRBJ2-7, the V gene TRBV11-3; the match to TRBD1 covers 10 bases. CDR1 is SGHNT, CDR2 YENEEA, per germline. The CDR3 is 17 residues long. V was pared by 4 bases and J by 5 bases, with 14 bases of the junction left unmatched. The CDR3 nucleotides are TGTGCCAGCAGCTCACCAGGAAGGGGACAGGGGATCGACGAGCAGTACTTC. Encoded protein: CASSSPGRGQGIDEQYF. Supplemented by reference TRBV11-3 and TRBJ2-7, the full variable domain reads EAGVVQSPRYKIIEKKQPVAFWCNPISGHNTLYWYLQNLGQGPELLIRYENEEAVDDSQLPKDRFSAERLKGVDSTLKIQPAELGDSAVYLCASSSPGRGQGIDEQYFGPGTRLTVT.

The chain uses TRBV5-1 and TRBJ1-2, with D possibly matching TRBD1 (5 bases). V dropped 4 bases and J dropped 3 bases, with 16 bases sitting between them. CDR1 is SGHRS and CDR2 is YFSETQ in the germline V gene. The CDR3 is 15 residues long. The CDR3 DNA reads as TGCGCCAGCAGCCCGGGTGGGGGAAACGACTATGGCTACACCTTC. It codes for CASSPGGGNDYGYTF.

The chain uses TRBV5-1 and TRBJ2-7; D perhaps matches TRBD1 (5 bases). V was pared by 0 bases and J by 1 base, with 8 bases between. This CDR3 region has 14 residues. Germline values: CDR1 SGHRS, CDR2 YFSETQ. CDR3 amino acids: CASSLEGVSYEQYF. The DNA of the CDR3 is TGCGCCAGCAGCTTGGAAGGGGTGTCCTACGAGCAGTACTTC.

This sequence joins TRBV19 and TRBJ2-1, with unresolved D. The CDR3 covers 12 residues. The ends were cut back, 0 bases at V and 7 bases at J, with 4 bases in the middle. Germline V gives CDR1 LNHDA, CDR2 SQIVND (reference sequence). CDR3 nucleotides: TGTGCCAGTAGTATAGATGGGAATGAGCAGTTCTTC. It specifies CASSIDGNEQFF. Together with reference TRBV19 and TRBJ2-1, the CDR3 gives the full variable domain: DGGITQSPKYLFRKEGQNVTLSCEQNLNHDAMYWYRQDPGQGLRLIYYSQIVNDFQKGDIAEGYSVSREKKESFPLTVTSAQKNPTAFYLCASSIDGNEQFFGPGTRLTVL.

V gene TRBV14 combines with J gene TRBJ2-5, with D unclear. The CDR3 consists of 11 residues. Germline V gene sequence: CDR1 SGHDN, CDR2 FVKESK. V was pared by 1 base and J by 5 bases, with 2 bases between. The CDR3 spells CASSQAETQYF. The DNA of the CDR3 is TGTGCCAGCAGCCAAGCGGAGACCCAGTACTTC.

J is TRBJ2-7 and V is TRBV5-6, with unresolved D. Germline V CDR1 and CDR2: SGHDT, YYEEEE. Trimming took 0 bases from V and 3 from J, leaving 16 bases between them. The CDR3 covers 16 residues. The CDR3, as DNA: TGTGCCAGCAGCTTGGATCCGCGGTGGGGAAACTACGAGCAGTACTTC. It is translated as CASSLDPRWGNYEQYF.

This chain joins TRBV5-1 and TRBJ2-5, with 7 bases identical to TRBD1. This CDR3 is 14 amino acids long. Germline values: CDR1 SGHRS, CDR2 YFSETQ. The V segment lost 4 bases and the J segment 2 bases; nucleotides outside the gene matches: 5. The DNA of the CDR3 is TGCGCCAGCAGCGTGTCGGGACAGCAAGAGACCCAGTACTTC. Translated, it gives CASSVSGQQETQYF. The full variable domain, its missing parts supplied by reference TRBV5-1 and TRBJ2-5, is KAGVTQTPRYLIKTRGQQVTLSCSPISGHRSVSWYQQTPGQGLQFLFEYFSETQRNKGNFPGRFSGRQFSNSRSEMNVSTLELGDSALYLCASSVSGQQETQYFGPGTRLLVL.